This record concerns one TCR beta chain sequence. This sample is drawn from a study of CD8+CD57+ T cells in acquired aplastic anemia. Template material for TCR beta VDJ and CDR3 profiling consisted of genomic DNA. TCRdb passed the reads through MiXCR, listing each CDR3 protein once. The sample yields approximately 300,000 distinct CDR3 sequences, around three fifths seen once. The V gene's germline CDR1 is MNHEY and CDR2 SVGAGI. V was pared by 5 bases and J by 4 bases, with 12 bases between. There are 13 residues in the CDR3. Patients included in sequencing had previously demonstrated CD8+CD57+ cell expansion by flow cytometry. Blood sampling was performed on the patients, and none of them had received therapy by then.

Sequencing input: sorted CD4+, CD8+, or CD8+CD57+ T cells (not recorded which) from PBMCs. The V and J genes are TRBV6-5 and TRBJ2-7; a possible D gene is TRBD2 (5 bases). This clonotype originated in a human donor with aplastic anemia. For the CDR3, the DNA is TGTGCCAGCAGTAGCCCGACGGGATACGAGCAGTACTTC. Translation: CASSSPTGYEQYF.